This T cell receptor (beta chain) was obtained from a study of OX40 agonist ivuxolimab in advanced cancers. Germline assignment: CDR1 MNHNY and CDR2 SVGAGI (reference sequence). The CDR3 loop spans 14 amino acids. J lost 7 bases, V lost 6 bases, and 3 bases had no gene match. Assay: immunoSEQ multiplex PCR; the TCRdb copy retains only in-frame clones and omits some. The profile shows about 20,000 clones, 80% to 90% of them singletons. Whole-study findings and limits: Researchers report that CD8+ T cells had, on average, more expanded clones than CD4+.

In the case of this clone: Its matching antigen is unknown.

The TCR originated in an adult with an advanced solid tumor such as melanoma, head and neck, liver or kidney cancer. Sequencing was performed on CD4+ or CD8+ T cells sorted from blood, taken in a trial of the OX40 agonist ivuxolimab. The chain uses TRBV6-6 and TRBJ2-2; the match to TRBD2 covers 12 bases. As DNA, the CDR3 is TGTGCCAGCAGGCTAGCGGGGGGGAACGGGGAGCTGTTTTTT. Translated: CASRLAGGNGELFF.